The 3 T cell receptor beta chains below come from one sample, sequenced in a study of PD-1 blockade in classical Hodgkin lymphoma. Method: immunoSEQ multiplex PCR; TCRdb's copy keeps in-frame clones and lacks some. The top ten hold about 0.59% of the sample, which has 25,000 to 30,000 clones, approximately 81% seen once. As for time point: cycle 4 day 1 (C4D1), after 5 to 7 weeks of nivolumab. The patients all showed relapse after autologous stem cell transplantation, while their brentuximab vedotin exposure varied. With magnetic negative selection, CD4+ T cells were purified from PBMCs that had been thawed. Material: CD4+ T cells from blood, obtained before the fourth cycle of nivolumab. The receptor set was obtained from a human donor with classical Hodgkin lymphoma.

The chain recombines TRBV7-8 with TRBJ1-5; D ambiguous. The V gene lost 2 bases and the J gene lost 4 bases, with 9 bases spanning the gap. Germline CDR1 SGHVS, CDR2 FQNEAQ. The CDR3 loop spans 14 amino acids. The CDR3 here is CASSLRGANQPQHF. The DNA of the CDR3 is TGTGCCAGCAGCTTACGAGGTGCAAATCAGCCCCAGCATTTT.

CDR3 region: CASSRQGSNQPQHF. Here the CDR3 DNA reads TGTGCCAGCAGTCGGCAGGGGAGCAATCAGCCCCAGCATTTT. The chain has TRBV6-5 and TRBJ1-5; D possibly corresponds to TRBD1 (6 bases). This CDR3 spans 14 amino acids. The V end was cut by 5 bases, the J end by 1 base, with 9 bases between. Germline assignment: CDR1 MNHEY and CDR2 SVGAGI.

This chain uses TRBV5-1 with TRBJ1-1; 7 nucleotides agree with TRBD1. CDR1 is SGHRS, CDR2 YFSETQ, per germline. This CDR3 comprises 16 residues. Unmatched junction bases numbered 7, after V lost 1 base and J lost 1 base. CDR3: CASSLRQGGGNTEAFF. The DNA of the CDR3 is TGCGCCAGCAGCTTGCGACAGGGAGGGGGGAACACTGAAGCTTTCTTT.